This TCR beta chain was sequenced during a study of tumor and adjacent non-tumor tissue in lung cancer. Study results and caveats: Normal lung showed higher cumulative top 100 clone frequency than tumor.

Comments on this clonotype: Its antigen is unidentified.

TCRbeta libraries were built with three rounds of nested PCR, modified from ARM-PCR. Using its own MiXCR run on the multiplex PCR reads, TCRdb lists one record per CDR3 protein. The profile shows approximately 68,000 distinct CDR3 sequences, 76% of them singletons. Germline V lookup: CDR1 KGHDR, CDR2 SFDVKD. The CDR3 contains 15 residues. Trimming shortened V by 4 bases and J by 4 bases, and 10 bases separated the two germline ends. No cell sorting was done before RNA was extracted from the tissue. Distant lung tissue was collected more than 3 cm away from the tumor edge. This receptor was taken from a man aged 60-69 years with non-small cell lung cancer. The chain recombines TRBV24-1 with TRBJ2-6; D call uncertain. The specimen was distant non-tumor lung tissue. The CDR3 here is CATSDETSGANVLTF. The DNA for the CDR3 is TGTGCCACCAGTGACGAAACCTCCGGGGCCAACGTCCTGACTTTC.